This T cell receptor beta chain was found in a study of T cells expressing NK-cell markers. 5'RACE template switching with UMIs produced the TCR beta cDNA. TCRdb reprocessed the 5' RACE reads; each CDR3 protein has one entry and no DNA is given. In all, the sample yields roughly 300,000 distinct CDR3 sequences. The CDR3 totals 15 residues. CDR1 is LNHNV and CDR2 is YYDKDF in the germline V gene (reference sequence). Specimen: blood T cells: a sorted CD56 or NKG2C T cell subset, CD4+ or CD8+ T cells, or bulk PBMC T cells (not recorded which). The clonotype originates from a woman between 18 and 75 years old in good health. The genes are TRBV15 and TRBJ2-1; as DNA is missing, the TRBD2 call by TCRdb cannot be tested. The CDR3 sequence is CATTPGRDRDNEQFF.